This note documents a single TCR beta chain sequence. The antigen remains undetermined. Germline assignment: CDR1 GTSNPN and CDR2 SVGIG (reference sequence). This CDR3 is 14 amino acids long. Trimming removed 4 bases from V and 1 base from J, with 8 bases in between. With 60 Vbeta and 13 Jbeta primers, the PCR was carried out. Sequencing was performed with immunoSEQ multiplex PCR; in TCRdb, only in-frame clones are kept and a portion is missing. Of about 130,000 clones in the sample, roughly 72% are singletons; the top ten hold under 4.5%. The entry originates in a study of cytomegalovirus exposure and HLA in healthy donors. Notes on the study in general: Later analysis associated a missense DCLRE1C variant with TCR beta V- and J-gene trimming.

The TCR sequence derives from a middle-aged man in good health and CMV-seropositive. The sample taken for sequencing was PBMCs. J is TRBJ2-6 and V is TRBV30; tentatively, D is TRBD2 (5 bases). The CDR3 bases are TGTGCCTGGACTGAGGGATCTGGGGCCAACGTCCTGACTTTC. Encoded protein: CAWTEGSGANVLTF.